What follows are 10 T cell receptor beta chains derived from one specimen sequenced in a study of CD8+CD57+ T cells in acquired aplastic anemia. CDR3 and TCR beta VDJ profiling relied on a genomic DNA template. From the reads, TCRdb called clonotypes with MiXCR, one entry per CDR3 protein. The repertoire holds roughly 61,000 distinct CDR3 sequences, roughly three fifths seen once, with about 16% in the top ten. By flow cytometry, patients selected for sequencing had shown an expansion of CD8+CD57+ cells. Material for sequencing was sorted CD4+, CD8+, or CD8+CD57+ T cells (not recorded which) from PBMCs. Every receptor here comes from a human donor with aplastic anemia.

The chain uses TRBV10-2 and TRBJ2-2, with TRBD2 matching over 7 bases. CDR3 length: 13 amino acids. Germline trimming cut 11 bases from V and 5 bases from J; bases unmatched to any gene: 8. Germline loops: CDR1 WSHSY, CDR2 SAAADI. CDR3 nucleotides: TGCGCCGCCTCTCGGGGGGTGACCGGGGAGCTGTTTTTT. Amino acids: CAASRGVTGELFF.

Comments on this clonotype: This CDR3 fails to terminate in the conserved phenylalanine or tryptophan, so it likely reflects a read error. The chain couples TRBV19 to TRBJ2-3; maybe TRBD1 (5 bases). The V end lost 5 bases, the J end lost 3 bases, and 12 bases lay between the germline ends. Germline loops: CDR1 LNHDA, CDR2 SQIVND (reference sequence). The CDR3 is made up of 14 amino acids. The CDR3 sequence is CASSADMATDTQYS. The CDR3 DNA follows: TGTGCCAGTAGTGCGGACATGGCGACAGATACGCAGTATTCT.

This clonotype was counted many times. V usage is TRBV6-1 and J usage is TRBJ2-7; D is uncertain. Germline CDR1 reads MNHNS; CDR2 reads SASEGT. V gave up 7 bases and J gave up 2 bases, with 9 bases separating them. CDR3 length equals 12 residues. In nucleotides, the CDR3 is TGTGCCAGCACCCGTGGGACCTACGAGCAGTACGTC. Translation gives CASTRGTYEQYV.

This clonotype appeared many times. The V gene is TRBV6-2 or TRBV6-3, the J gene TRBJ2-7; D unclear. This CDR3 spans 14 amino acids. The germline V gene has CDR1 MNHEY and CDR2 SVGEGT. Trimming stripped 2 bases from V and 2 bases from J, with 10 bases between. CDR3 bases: TGTGCCAGCAGTTACCGGCAGGAGCCCTACGAGCAGTACTTC. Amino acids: CASSYRQEPYEQYF.

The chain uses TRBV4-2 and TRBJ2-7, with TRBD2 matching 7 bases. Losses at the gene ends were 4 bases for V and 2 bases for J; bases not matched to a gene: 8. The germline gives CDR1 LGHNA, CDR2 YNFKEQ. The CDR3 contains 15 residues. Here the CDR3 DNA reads TGTGCCAGCAGCCCGACTGCTAGCGGAGCCTACGAGCAGTACTTC. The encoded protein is CASSPTASGAYEQYF.

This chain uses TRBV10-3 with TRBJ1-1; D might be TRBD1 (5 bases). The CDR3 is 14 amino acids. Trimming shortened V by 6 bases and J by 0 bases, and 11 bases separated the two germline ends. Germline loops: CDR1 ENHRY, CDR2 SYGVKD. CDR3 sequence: CAIRGEGMNTEAFF. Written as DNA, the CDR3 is TGTGCCATCAGGGGAGAGGGGATGAACACTGAAGCTTTCTTT.

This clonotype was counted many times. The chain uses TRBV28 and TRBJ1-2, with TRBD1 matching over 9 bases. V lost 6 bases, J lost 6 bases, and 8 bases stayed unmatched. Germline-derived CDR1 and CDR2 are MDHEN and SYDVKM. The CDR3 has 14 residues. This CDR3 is CASRRPRQGDGYTF. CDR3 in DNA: TGTGCCAGCAGGCGTCCTCGACAGGGGGATGGCTACACCTTC.

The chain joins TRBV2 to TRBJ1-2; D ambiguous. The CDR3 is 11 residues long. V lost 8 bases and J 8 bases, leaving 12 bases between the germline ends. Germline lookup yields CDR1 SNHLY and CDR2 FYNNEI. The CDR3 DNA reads TGTGCCAGCCGACCACCCGAGGGCTACACCTTC. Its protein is CASRPPEGYTF.

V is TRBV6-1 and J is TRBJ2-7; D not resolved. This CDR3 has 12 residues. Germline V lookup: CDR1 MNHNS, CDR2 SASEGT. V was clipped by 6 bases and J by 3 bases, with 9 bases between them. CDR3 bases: TGTGCCAGCAGCCCCGCGGTCTACGAGCAGTACTTC. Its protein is CASSPAVYEQYF.

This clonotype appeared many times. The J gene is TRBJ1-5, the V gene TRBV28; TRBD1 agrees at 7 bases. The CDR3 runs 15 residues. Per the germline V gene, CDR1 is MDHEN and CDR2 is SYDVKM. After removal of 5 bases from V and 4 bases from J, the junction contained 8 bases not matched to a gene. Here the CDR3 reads CASSPPGQTNQPQHF. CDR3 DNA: TGTGCCAGCAGTCCACCGGGACAGACGAATCAGCCCCAGCATTTT.